These T cell receptor beta chains were read from a single sample in a study of cytomegalovirus exposure and HLA in healthy donors. Method: immunoSEQ multiplex PCR; TCRdb's copy keeps in-frame clones and lacks some. The sample has approximately 270,000 clones; around 90% are singletons. The specimen was PBMCs. These receptors originate from a woman aged 18-30 years in good health and CMV-seronegative. Each CDR3 is given with its conserved first and last residue. A D gene is named only where the DNA matches it firmly. Clone size is not always given. Where it is, it says once, few, many or a class for expanded clones.

D: TRBD1; length: 18; J: TRBJ1-6; V: TRBV7-9; size: NA; DNA: TGTGCCAGCAGCTTTGCTACCGGGACAGGGTTCGGCAGTTCACCCCTCCACTTT; CDR3: CASSFATGTGFGSSPLHF
D: NA; length: 13; J: TRBJ1-3; V: TRBV7-2; size: NA; DNA: TGTGCCAGCAGACAGGACAGTGGAAACACCATATATTTT; CDR3: CASRQDSGNTIYF
D: NA; length: 14; J: TRBJ2-7; V: TRBV10-3; size: NA; DNA: TGTGCCATCAGTGAGGGCAGGGAAGAGGACGAGCAGTACTTC; CDR3: CAISEGREEDEQYF
D: NA; length: 16; J: TRBJ1-1; V: TRBV4-1; size: NA; DNA: TGCGCCAGCAGCCAATTCCAGGGACACAGGAACACTGAAGCTTTCTTT; CDR3: CASSQFQGHRNTEAFF
D: NA; length: 15; J: TRBJ1-6; V: TRBV30; size: once; DNA: TGTGCCTGGGAACCGCCCGGGTACTATAATTCACCCCTCCACTTT; CDR3: CAWEPPGYYNSPLHF
D: TRBD1; length: 16; J: TRBJ1-6; V: TRBV10-2; size: NA; DNA: TGCGCCAGCAGTGGTCCCCCGGGACAGGATGATTCACCCCTCCACTTT; CDR3: CASSGPPGQDDSPLHF
D: TRBD1; length: 23; J: TRBJ2-3; V: TRBV23-1; size: NA; DNA: TGCGCCAGCAGTCCTCGAGTCCGCCCTAGTCCCCGAATTGACAGGGACCGCACAGATACGCAGTATTTT; CDR3: CASSPRVRPSPRIDRDRTDTQYF
D: TRBD1; length: 13; J: TRBJ1-6; V: TRBV28; size: few; DNA: TGTGCCAGCAGGGGGACAGGGGTATCACCCCTCCACTTT; CDR3: CASRGTGVSPLHF
D: NA; length: 13; J: TRBJ2-1; V: TRBV19; size: NA; DNA: TGTGCCAGTAGTTTCACAGGGAACAATGAGCAGTTCTTC; CDR3: CASSFTGNNEQFF
D: TRBD2; length: 15; J: TRBJ2-7; V: TRBV27; size: NA; DNA: TGTGCCAGCAGGACCGACCAGGGAGGGGCCTACGAGCAGTACTTC; CDR3: CASRTDQGGAYEQYF
D: TRBD1; length: 16; J: TRBJ1-2; V: TRBV11-2; size: NA; DNA: TGTGCCAGCAGCCCCCCGGGACAGGGTATCTCGAATGGCTACACCTTC; CDR3: CASSPPGQGISNGYTF
D: NA; length: 14; J: TRBJ1-6; V: TRBV5-1; size: NA; DNA: TGCGCCAGCAACTACAGTCCCGGGGATTCACCCCTCCACTTT; CDR3: CASNYSPGDSPLHF
D: NA; length: 17; J: TRBJ2-3; V: TRBV9; size: NA; DNA: TGTGCCAGCAGCGTAGGGCGAGGCACCTCTAGCACAGATACGCAGTATTTT; CDR3: CASSVGRGTSSTDTQYF
D: TRBD1; length: 16; J: TRBJ2-2; V: TRBV5-1; size: NA; DNA: TGCGCCAGCAGCCCCAGACAGGGGGCTGGCACCGGGGAGCTGTTTTTT; CDR3: CASSPRQGAGTGELFF
D: NA; length: 17; J: TRBJ2-1; V: TRBV30; size: NA; DNA: TGTGCCTGGAGTGGGGCAGGGGAAACGAGCTCCTACAATGAGCAGTTCTTC; CDR3: CAWSGAGETSSYNEQFF
D: TRBD1; length: 14; J: TRBJ2-3; V: TRBV6-5; size: NA; DNA: TGTGCCAGCAGTTTACAGGGGGGTACAGATACGCAGTATTTT; CDR3: CASSLQGGTDTQYF
D: NA; length: 15; J: TRBJ1-1; V: TRBV11-2; size: NA; DNA: TGTGCCAGCAGCTTAATGCAGGGGATGAACACTGAAGCTTTCTTT; CDR3: CASSLMQGMNTEAFF
D: NA; length: 14; J: TRBJ1-2; V: TRBV29-1; size: NA; DNA: TGCAGCGTTGAGAGACAGAACCCTAACTATGGCTACACCTTC; CDR3: CSVERQNPNYGYTF
D: NA; length: 13; J: TRBJ1-6; V: TRBV27; size: few; DNA: TGTGCCAGCCTCGGCTCCTATAATTCACCCCTCCACTTT; CDR3: CASLGSYNSPLHF
D: TRBD1; length: 15; J: TRBJ1-5; V: TRBV7-2; size: NA; DNA: TGTGCCAGCAGCTTGGGACAGGGGTATAGTCAGCCCCAGCATTTT; CDR3: CASSLGQGYSQPQHF
D: NA; length: 15; J: TRBJ2-3; V: TRBV10-3; size: NA; DNA: TGTGCCATCAGTGAGTCGACTCTGGACTCAGGTACGCAGTATTTT; CDR3: CAISESTLDSGTQYF
D: NA; length: 13; J: TRBJ1-5; V: TRBV5-5; size: once; DNA: TGTGCCAGCAGCTTCAGGGATGATCAGCCCCAGCATTTT; CDR3: CASSFRDDQPQHF
D: NA; length: 14; J: TRBJ2-2; V: TRBV7-2; size: NA; DNA: TGTGCCAGCAGCCCCTCTCCGAACACCGGGGAGCTGTTTTTT; CDR3: CASSPSPNTGELFF
D: NA; length: 12; J: TRBJ1-1; V: TRBV28; size: few; DNA: TGTGCCAGCAGTTTGCCGGGAACTGAAGCTTTCTTT; CDR3: CASSLPGTEAFF
D: TRBD1; length: 12; J: TRBJ1-1; V: TRBV27; size: NA; DNA: TGTGCCAGCGGGACAGGGTGGACTGAAGCTTTCTTT; CDR3: CASGTGWTEAFF
D: NA; length: 14; J: TRBJ1-4; V: TRBV5-5; size: NA; DNA: TGTGCCAGCAGCTTGGTAGGGGGAAATGAAAAACTGTTTTTT; CDR3: CASSLVGGNEKLFF
D: NA; length: 16; J: TRBJ1-1; V: TRBV6-5; size: NA; DNA: TGTGCCAGCAGTTACGATGGGAGGGGAATGAACACTGAAGCTTTCTTT; CDR3: CASSYDGRGMNTEAFF
D: TRBD1; length: 15; J: TRBJ1-2; V: TRBV30; size: NA; DNA: TGTGCCTGGAGTGTAGGGACAGGGGGGAACTATGGCTACACCTTC; CDR3: CAWSVGTGGNYGYTF
D: TRBD2; length: 14; J: TRBJ2-1; V: TRBV5-4; size: NA; DNA: TGTGCCAGCAGTAGGACTAGCGGGGGCGATGAGCAGTTCTTC; CDR3: CASSRTSGGDEQFF
D: NA; length: 14; J: TRBJ2-1; V: TRBV6-6; size: NA; DNA: TGTGCCAGCAGGGTCGCTCTAGGGGTAGATGAGCAGTTCTTC; CDR3: CASRVALGVDEQFF